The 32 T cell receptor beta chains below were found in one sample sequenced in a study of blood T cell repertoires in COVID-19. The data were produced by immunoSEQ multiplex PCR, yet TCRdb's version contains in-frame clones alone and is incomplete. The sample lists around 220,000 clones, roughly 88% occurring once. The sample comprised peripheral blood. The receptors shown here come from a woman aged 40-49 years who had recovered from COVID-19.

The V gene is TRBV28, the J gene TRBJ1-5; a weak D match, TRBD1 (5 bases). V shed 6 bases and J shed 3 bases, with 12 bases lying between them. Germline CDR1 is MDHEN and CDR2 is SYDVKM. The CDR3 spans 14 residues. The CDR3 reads CASRRTRLNQPQHF. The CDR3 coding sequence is TGTGCCAGCAGACGGACACGGCTCAATCAGCCCCAGCATTTT.

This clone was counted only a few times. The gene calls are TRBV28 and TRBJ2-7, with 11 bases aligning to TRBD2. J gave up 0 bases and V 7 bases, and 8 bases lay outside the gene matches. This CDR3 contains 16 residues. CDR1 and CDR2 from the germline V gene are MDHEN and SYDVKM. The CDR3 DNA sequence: TGTGCCAGCACCCTTAGCGGGGGGGTTTCCTCCTACGAGCAGTACTTC. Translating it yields CASTLSGGVSSYEQYF.

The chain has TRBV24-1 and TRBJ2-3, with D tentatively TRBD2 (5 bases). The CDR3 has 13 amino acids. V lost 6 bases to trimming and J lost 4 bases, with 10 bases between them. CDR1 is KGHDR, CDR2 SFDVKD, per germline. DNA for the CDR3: TGTGCCACCAGTCAAGCGGCTCCAGATACGCAGTATTTT. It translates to CATSQAAPDTQYF.

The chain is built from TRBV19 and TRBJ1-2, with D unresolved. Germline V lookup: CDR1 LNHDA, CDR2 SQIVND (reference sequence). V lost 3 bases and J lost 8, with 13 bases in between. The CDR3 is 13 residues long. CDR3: CASSIGLISGYTF. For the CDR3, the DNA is TGTGCCAGTAGTATCGGTCTTATCTCGGGCTACACCTTC. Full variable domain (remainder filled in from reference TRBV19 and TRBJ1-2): DGGITQSPKYLFRKEGQNVTLSCEQNLNHDAMYWYRQDPGQGLRLIYYSQIVNDFQKGDIAEGYSVSREKKESFPLTVTSAQKNPTAFYLCASSIGLISGYTFGSGTRLTVV.

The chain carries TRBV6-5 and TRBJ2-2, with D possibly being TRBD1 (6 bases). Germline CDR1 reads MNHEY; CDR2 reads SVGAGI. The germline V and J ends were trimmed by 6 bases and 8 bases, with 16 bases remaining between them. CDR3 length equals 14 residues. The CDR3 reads CASRMPGALGELFF. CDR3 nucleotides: TGTGCCAGCAGAATGCCAGGGGCCTTGGGGGAGCTGTTTTTT.

The CDR3 sequence is CASSPVSGRNEQYF. The DNA for the CDR3 is TGTGCCAGCAGCCCTGTGAGCGGCCGCAACGAGCAGTACTTC. The chain carries TRBV11-3 and TRBJ2-7; TRBD2 might be the D (5 bases). The CDR3 runs 14 residues. Germline V gene lookup returns CDR1 SGHNT and CDR2 YENEEA. Trimming removed 5 bases from V and 5 bases from J, with 16 bases in between. The variable domain in full, completed from reference TRBV11-3 and TRBJ2-7, reads EAGVVQSPRYKIIEKKQPVAFWCNPISGHNTLYWYLQNLGQGPELLIRYENEEAVDDSQLPKDRFSAERLKGVDSTLKIQPAELGDSAVYLCASSPVSGRNEQYFGPGTRLTVT.

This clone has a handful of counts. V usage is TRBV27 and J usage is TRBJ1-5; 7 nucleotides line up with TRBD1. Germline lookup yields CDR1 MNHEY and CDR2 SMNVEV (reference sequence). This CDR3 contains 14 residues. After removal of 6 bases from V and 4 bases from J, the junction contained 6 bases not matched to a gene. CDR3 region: CASRRQGVNQPQHF. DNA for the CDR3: TGTGCCAGCAGACGACAGGGAGTAAATCAGCCCCAGCATTTT.

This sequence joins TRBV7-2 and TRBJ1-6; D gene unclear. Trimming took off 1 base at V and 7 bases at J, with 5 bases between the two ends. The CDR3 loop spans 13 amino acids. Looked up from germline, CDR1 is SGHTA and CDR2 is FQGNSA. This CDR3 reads CASSLVQNSPLHF. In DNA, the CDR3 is TGTGCCAGCAGCTTAGTCCAGAATTCACCCCTCCACTTT.

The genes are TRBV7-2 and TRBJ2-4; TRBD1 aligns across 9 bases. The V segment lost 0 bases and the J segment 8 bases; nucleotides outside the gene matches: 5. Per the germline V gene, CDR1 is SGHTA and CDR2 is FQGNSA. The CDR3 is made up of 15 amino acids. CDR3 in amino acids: CASSLAGQGIDIQYF. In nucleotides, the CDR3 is TGTGCCAGCAGCTTAGCGGGACAGGGAATAGACATTCAGTACTTC.

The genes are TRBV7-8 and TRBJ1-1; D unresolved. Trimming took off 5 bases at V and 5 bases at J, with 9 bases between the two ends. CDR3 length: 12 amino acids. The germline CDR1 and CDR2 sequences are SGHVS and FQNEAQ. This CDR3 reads CASSRRGTEAFF. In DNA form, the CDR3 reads TGTGCCAGCAGCCGTCGGGGTACTGAAGCTTTCTTT.

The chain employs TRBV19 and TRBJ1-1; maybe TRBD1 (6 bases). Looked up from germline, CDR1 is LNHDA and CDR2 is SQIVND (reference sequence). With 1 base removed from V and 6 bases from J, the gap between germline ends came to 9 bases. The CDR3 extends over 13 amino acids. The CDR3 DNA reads TGTGCCAGTAGTATAGTTTCAGGGGCTGAAGCTTTCTTT. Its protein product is CASSIVSGAEAFF.

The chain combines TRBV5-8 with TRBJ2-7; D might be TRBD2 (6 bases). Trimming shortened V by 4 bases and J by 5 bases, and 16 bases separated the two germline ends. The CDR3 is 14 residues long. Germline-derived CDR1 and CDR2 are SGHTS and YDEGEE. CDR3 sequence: CASSGGKLLNEQYF. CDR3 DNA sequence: TGTGCCAGCAGCGGAGGGAAACTGTTGAACGAGCAGTACTTC.

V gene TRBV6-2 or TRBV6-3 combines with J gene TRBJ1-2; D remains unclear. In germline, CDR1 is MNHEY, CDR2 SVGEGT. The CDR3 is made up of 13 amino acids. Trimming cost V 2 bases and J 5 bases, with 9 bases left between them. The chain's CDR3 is CASSYGPGYGYTF. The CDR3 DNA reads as TGTGCCAGCAGTTACGGGCCAGGATATGGCTACACCTTC.

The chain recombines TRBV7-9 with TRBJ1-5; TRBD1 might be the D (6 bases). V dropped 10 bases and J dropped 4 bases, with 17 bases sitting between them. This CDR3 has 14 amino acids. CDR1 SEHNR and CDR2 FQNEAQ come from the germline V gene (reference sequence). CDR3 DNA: TGTGCCACCTCAGAATCAGGGGAAAATCAGCCCCAGCATTTT. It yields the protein CATSESGENQPQHF.

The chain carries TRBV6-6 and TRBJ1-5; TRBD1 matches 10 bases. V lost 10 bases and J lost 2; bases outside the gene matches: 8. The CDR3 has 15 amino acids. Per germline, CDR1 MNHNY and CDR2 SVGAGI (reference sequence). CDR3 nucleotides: TGTGCCACCTATGATGGACAGGGGGGCAATCAGCCCCAGCATTTT. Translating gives CATYDGQGGNQPQHF.

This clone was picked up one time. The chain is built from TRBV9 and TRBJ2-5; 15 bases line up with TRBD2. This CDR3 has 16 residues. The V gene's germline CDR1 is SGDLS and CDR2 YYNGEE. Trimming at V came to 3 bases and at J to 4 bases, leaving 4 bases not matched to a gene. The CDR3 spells CASSGGTSGGIETQYF. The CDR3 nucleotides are TGTGCCAGCAGCGGCGGGACTAGCGGGGGGATAGAGACCCAGTACTTC.

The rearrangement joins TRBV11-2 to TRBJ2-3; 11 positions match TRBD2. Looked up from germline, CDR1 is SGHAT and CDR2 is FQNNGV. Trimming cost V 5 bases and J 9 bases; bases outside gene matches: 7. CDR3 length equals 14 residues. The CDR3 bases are TGTGCCAGCAGCCCTCGACTAGCGGGGAACACGCAGTATTTT. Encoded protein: CASSPRLAGNTQYF.

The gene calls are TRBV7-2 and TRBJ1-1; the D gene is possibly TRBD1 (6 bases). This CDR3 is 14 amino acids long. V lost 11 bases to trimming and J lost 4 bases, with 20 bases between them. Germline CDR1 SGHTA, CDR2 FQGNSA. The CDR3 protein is CAGGSTGWRTEAFF. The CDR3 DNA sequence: TGTGCCGGGGGAAGTACAGGGTGGCGCACTGAAGCTTTCTTT. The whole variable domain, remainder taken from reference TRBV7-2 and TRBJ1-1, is GAGVSQSPSNKVTEKGKDVELRCDPISGHTALYWYRQSLGQGLEFLIYFQGNSAPDKSGLPSDRFSAERTGGSVSTLTIQRTQQEDSAVYLCAGGSTGWRTEAFFGQGTRLTVV.

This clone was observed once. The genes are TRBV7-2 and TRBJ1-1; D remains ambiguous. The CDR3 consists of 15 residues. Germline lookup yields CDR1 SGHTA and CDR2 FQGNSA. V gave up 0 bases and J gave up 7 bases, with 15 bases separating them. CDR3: CASSLARGTRSEAFF. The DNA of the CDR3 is TGTGCCAGCAGCTTAGCGCGGGGAACCCGTAGTGAAGCTTTCTTT. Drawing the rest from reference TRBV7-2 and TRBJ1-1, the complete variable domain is GAGVSQSPSNKVTEKGKDVELRCDPISGHTALYWYRQSLGQGLEFLIYFQGNSAPDKSGLPSDRFSAERTGGSVSTLTIQRTQQEDSAVYLCASSLARGTRSEAFFGQGTRLTVV.

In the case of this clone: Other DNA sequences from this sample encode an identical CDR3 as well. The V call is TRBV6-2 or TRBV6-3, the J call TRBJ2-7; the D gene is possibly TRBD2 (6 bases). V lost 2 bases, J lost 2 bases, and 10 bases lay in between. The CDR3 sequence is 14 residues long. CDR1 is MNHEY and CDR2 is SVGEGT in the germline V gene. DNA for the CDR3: TGTGCCAGCAGTTACAGTAGCGGACCCTACGAGCAGTACTTC. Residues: CASSYSSGPYEQYF.

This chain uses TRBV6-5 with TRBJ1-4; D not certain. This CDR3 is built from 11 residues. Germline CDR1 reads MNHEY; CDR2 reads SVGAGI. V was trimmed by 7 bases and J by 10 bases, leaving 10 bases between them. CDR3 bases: TGTGCCAGCACATACGGTGGAAAACTGTTTTTT. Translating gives CASTYGGKLFF.

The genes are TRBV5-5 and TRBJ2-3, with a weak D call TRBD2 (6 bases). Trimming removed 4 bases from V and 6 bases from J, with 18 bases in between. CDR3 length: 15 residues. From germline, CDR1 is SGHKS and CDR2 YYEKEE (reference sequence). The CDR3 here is CASSGGGGGRDTQYF. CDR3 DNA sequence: TGTGCCAGCAGCGGGGGAGGAGGAGGAAGGGATACGCAGTATTTT.

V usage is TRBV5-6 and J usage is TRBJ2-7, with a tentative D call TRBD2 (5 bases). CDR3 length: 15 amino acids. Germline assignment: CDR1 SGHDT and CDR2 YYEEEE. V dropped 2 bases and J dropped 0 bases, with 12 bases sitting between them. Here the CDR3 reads CASSFRSGSSYEQYF. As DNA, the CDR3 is TGTGCCAGCAGCTTTCGCTCTGGGAGCTCCTACGAGCAGTACTTC.

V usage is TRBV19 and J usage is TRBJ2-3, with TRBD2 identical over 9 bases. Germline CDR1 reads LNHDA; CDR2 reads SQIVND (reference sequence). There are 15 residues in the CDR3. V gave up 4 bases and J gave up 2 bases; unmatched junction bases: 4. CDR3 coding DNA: TGTGCCAGTAGTACTAGCGGGGAATACACAGATACGCAGTATTTT. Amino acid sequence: CASSTSGEYTDTQYF.

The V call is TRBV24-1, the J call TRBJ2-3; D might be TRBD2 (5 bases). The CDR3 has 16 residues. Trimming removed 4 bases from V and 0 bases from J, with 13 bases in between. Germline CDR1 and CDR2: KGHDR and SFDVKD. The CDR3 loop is CATSDRPGYSTDTQYF. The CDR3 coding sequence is TGTGCCACCAGTGACCGACCGGGATATAGCACAGATACGCAGTATTTT.

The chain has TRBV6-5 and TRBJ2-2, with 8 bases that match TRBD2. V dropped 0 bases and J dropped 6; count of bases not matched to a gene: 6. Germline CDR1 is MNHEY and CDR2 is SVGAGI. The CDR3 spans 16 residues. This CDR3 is CASSYSGLVRAGELFF. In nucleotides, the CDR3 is TGTGCCAGCAGTTACTCGGGACTAGTGCGGGCCGGGGAGCTGTTTTTT.

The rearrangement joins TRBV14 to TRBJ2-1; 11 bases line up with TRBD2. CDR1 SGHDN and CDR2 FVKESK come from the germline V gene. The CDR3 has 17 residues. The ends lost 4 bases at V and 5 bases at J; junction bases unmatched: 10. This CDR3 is CASSPNLAGGPHNEQFF. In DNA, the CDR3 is TGTGCCAGCAGCCCCAACTTAGCGGGAGGGCCCCACAATGAGCAGTTCTTC.

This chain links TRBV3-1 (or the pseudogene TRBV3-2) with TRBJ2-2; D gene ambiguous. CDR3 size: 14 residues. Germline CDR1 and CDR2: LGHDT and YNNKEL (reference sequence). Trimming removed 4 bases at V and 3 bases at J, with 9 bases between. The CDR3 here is CASSPYLDTGELFF. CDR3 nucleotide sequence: TGTGCCAGCAGCCCCTACTTGGACACCGGGGAGCTGTTTTTT.

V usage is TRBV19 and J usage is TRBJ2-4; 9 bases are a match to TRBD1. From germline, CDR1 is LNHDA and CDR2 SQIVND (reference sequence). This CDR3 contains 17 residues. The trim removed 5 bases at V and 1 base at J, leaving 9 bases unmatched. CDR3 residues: CASSVDRGGFAKNIQYF. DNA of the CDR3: TGTGCCAGTAGTGTTGACAGGGGGGGGTTCGCCAAAAACATTCAGTACTTC.

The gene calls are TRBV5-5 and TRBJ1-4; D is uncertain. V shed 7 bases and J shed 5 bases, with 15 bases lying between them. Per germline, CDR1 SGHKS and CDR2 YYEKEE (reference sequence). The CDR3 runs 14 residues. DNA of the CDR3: TGTGCCAGCTCCGTTCCTGAGGGAAATGAAAAACTGTTTTTT. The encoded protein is CASSVPEGNEKLFF.

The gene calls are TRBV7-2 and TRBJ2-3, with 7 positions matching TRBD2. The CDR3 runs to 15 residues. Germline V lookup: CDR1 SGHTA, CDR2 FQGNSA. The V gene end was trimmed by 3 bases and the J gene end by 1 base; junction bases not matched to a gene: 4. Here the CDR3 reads CASSFLAGGTDTQYF. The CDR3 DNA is TGTGCCAGCAGCTTCTTGGCGGGAGGCACAGATACGCAGTATTTT.

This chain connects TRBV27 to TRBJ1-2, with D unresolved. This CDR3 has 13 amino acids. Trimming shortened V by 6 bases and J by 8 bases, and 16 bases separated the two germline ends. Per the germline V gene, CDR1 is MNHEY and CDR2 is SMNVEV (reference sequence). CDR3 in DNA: TGTGCCAGCAGATCATGGGCAGGCGAGGGCTACACCTTC. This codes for CASRSWAGEGYTF.